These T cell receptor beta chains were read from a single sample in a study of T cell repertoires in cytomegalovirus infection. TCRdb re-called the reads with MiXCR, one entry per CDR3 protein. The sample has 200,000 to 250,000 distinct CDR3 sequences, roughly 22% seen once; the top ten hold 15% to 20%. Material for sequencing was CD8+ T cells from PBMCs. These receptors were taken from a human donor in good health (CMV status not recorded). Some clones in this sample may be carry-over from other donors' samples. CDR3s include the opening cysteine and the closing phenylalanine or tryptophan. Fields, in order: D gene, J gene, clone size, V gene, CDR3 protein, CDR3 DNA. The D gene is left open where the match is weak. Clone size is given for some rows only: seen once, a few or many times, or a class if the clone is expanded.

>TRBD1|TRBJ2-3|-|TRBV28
CASTLGQGATDTQYF
TGTGCCAGCACTCTGGGACAGGGGGCGACAGATACGCAGTATTTT
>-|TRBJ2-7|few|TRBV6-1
CASSVGEQLLADDYEQYF
TGTGCCAGCAGTGTCGGGGAACAACTTTTGGCGGACGACTACGAGCAGTACTTC
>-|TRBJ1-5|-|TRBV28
CASRSQENQPQHF
TGTGCCAGCAGGTCACAGGAAAATCAGCCCCAGCATTTT
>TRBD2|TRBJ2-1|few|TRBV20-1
CSAPSFGAGVTNEQFF
TGCAGTGCTCCCTCTTTCGGAGCGGGGGTTACCAATGAGCAGTTCTTC
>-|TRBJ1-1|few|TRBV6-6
CASSYSQPEAFF
TGTGCCAGCAGTTACTCTCAGCCTGAAGCTTTCTTT
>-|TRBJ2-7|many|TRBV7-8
CASSLADEQYF
TGTGCCAGCAGCTTGGCCGACGAGCAGTACTTC
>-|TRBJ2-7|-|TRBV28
CASSYTGLAYEQYF
TGTGCCAGCAGTTATACAGGGCTAGCCTACGAGCAGTACTTC
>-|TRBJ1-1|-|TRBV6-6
CASSYLGAGTEAFF
TGTGCCAGCAGTTATCTGGGGGCGGGCACTGAAGCTTTCTTT
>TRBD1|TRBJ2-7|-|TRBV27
CASSSGQGGPYEQYF
TGTGCCAGCAGTTCGGGACAGGGGGGCCCCTACGAGCAGTACTTC
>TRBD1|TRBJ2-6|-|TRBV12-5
CASGLYLGQGARGANVLTF
TGTGCTAGTGGTTTGTACCTGGGACAGGGGGCGCGGGGGGCCAACGTCCTGACTTTC
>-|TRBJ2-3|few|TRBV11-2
CASSLEPAPATDTQYF
TGTGCCAGCAGCTTAGAGCCAGCGCCGGCCACAGATACGCAGTATTTT
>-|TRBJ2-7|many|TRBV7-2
CASSPSTSYEQYF
TGTGCCAGCAGCCCCTCTACCTCCTACGAGCAGTACTTC
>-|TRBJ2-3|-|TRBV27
CACSLNVPRVFSPTDTQYF
TGTGCCTGCAGTTTAAACGTCCCGAGGGTTTTTAGTCCCACAGATACGCAGTATTTT
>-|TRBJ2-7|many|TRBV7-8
CASSLSGTSDYEQYF
TGTGCCAGCAGCTTATCCGGGACTTCCGACTACGAGCAGTACTTC
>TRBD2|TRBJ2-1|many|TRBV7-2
CASSARLAGVHNEQFF
TGTGCCAGCAGCGCCCGACTAGCGGGGGTTCACAATGAGCAGTTCTTC
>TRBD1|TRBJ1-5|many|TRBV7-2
CASSLVFGWDRQPQHF
TGTGCCAGCAGCTTAGTTTTTGGGTGGGACAGGCAGCCCCAGCATTTT
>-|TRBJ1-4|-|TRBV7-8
CASSLPALNEKLFF
TGTGCCAGCAGCTTACCAGCCCTTAATGAAAAACTGTTTTTT
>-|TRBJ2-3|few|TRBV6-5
CASSYAEGWDTQYF
TGTGCCAGCAGTTACGCAGAGGGGTGGGATACGCAGTATTTT
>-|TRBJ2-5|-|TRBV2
CASSPGNVLPETQYF
TGTGCCAGCAGCCCAGGGAATGTCCTTCCGGAGACCCAGTACTTC
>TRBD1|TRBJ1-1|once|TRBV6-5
CASSDRAEAFF
TGTGCCAGCAGTGACAGGGCTGAAGCTTTCTTT
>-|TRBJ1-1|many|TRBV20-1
CSARATPGLRTPNTEAFF
TGCAGTGCTAGAGCCACACCGGGACTGAGGACGCCGAACACTGAAGCTTTCTTT
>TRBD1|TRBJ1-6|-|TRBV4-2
CASSQAGTDNSPLHF
TGTGCCAGCAGCCAGGCCGGGACAGATAATTCACCCCTCCACTTT
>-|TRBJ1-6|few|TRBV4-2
CASSQDQITDYNSPLHF
TGTGCCAGCAGCCAAGATCAAATCACGGACTATAATTCACCCCTCCACTTT
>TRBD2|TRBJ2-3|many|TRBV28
CASSLNIAGTSTDTQYF
TGTGCCAGCAGTTTAAACATAGCGGGGACTAGCACAGATACGCAGTATTTT
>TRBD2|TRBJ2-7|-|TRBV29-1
CSVEGTSGGLGEQYF
TGCAGCGTTGAAGGGACTAGCGGGGGGCTAGGTGAGCAGTACTTC
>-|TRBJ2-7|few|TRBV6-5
CASSYGYSYEQYF
TGTGCCAGCAGTTACGGCTACTCCTACGAGCAGTACTTC